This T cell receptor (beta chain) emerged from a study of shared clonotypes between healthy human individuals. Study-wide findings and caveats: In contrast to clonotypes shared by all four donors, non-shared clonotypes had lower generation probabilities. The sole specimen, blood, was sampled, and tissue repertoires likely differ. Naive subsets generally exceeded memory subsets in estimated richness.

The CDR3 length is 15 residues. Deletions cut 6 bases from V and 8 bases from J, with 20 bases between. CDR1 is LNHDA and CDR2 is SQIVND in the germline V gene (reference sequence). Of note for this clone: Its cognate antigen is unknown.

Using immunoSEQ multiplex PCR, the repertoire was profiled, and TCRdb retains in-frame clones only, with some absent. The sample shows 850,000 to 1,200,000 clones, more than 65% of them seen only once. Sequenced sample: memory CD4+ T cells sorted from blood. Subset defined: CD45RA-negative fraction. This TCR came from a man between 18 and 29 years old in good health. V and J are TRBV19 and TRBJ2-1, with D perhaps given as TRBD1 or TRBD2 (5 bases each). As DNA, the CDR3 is TGTGCCAGTAGCCCGGGACGGGTCTACAAGGATGAGCAGTTCTTC. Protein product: CASSPGRVYKDEQFF.